This T cell receptor beta chain was recovered during a study of cytomegalovirus exposure and HLA in healthy donors listed by TCRdb under 2017. Turning to the overall study: In an earlier analysis of approximately 640 of the donors, 250 to 350 Gb of sequence data and approximately 120 million unique TCR beta sequences from 150 million to 200 million T cells were reported. Donor age, sex, ethnicity and CMV serostatus were collected together with the repertoire data. In a later genetic analysis, genome-wide SNP genotypes for about 55% of the roughly 700 donors were used, and that subset was treated as a discovery cohort. The T cell repertoires of 700 or so subjects were profiled by immunosequencing and related to cytomegalovirus serostatus. The number of donors typed differed by locus, with about 629-640 for A, B, C, DRB1 and DQB1, roughly 550 for DQA1, 606 for DPA1, and around 460 for DPB1. Rather than drawing on any new phenotypic data, the later analysis identified candidate immune exposures from TCR beta sequences and the way those sequences occurred across donors. Among the roughly 400 genotyped donors, approximately 82% belonged to the genetic ancestry cluster associated with self-reported Caucasian donors. A later analysis re-examined previously published TCR beta repertoires from several hundred donors and added high-resolution HLA genotyping to investigate patterns of TCR occurrence. The study aimed to test whether cataloging public T cell receptors could reveal signatures of past pathogen exposure. In an earlier analysis of 500 to 650 of the donors, high-throughput TCR beta sequencing was used to judge whether each TCR beta V gene segment behaved as functional or pseudogenic. All discovery cohort repertoires had been generated on a single sequencing platform. An early release covering more than 500 HLA-typed donors comprised approximately 300 gigabases of sequencing data and roughly 86 million unique TCR sequences. Among several hundred genotyped donors of the cohort, an average of approximately 220,000 unique TCR beta nucleotide sequences was sequenced per donor, of which about 18% were non-productive. In addition to the first cohort of 666 subjects, a separate validation cohort of 120 different subjects was used. Several DR-DQ haplotypes were treated as single units for association and clustering because of strong linkage in the cohort. The study combined high-throughput TCR immunosequencing, statistical association of individual TCRs with disease status, and machine learning to predict cytomegalovirus infection status. Class I and class II HLA loci were covered by the typing at four-digit resolution.

The receptor library was made with the immunoSEQ multiplex PCR assay. A mixture of 60 forward primers for TCR Vbeta segments and 13 reverse primers for TCR Jbeta segments was used in the multiplex PCR. Amplification of the CDR3 region of rearranged TCR beta genes was performed with a multiplex PCR assay on genomic DNA. Amplified TCR beta libraries were sequenced as 87-base-pair reads on the Illumina HiSeq System. In the paper's pipeline: In a later analysis, some 80 million unique TCR beta chains were counted across the roughly 610 repertoires, and approximately 11 million of these chains were shared by at least two donors. A nearest-neighbor algorithm error-corrected the raw reads and collapsed the reads into unique sequences, merging closely related sequences to remove PCR and sequencing errors. CDR3 sequences were aligned to IMGT reference sequences to assign V, D and J gene segments. For a sequence to be retained, a match of at least six nucleotides to both a V gene segment and a J gene segment was required. A rearrangement was called productive if the CDR3 had no stop codons and remained in frame with V and J, and every other rearrangement was called non-productive. Following IMGT convention, CDR3 was defined as the stretch from the second conserved V-encoded cysteine up to the conserved J-encoded phenylalanine. The earlier analysis of about 620 of the donors excluded sequences that lacked an unambiguous match to a single V gene segment. An earlier analysis of almost 600 of the donors classified V segments as functional when productive rearrangements were above 56.7% and as segregating when the standard deviation between donors was above 5%. A statistical classification framework was developed to diagnose cytomegalovirus status using the catalog of TCR beta chain sequences. A later analysis assigned V and J genes by comparing TCR nucleotide sequences with IMGT/GENE-DB human TR gene sequences. A later analysis assigned CDR3 sequences and most-parsimonious VDJ recombination scenarios with the TCRdist pipeline. In a later analysis, each TCR beta chain was defined by its CDR3 amino acid sequence together with its V-gene family, and reads without a unique V-gene family were excluded. In a later analysis, nearly 600 highly shared, low-generation-probability nucleotide sequences were removed to address suspected cross-contamination and a sequencing artifact. In a later analysis, a clonal expansion index was calculated for each public chain from normalized within-repertoire ranks of inferred template counts. In a later analysis, generation probabilities were computed with a VDJ recombination model fitted to out-of-frame rearrangements, and the resulting probabilities were checked against IGoR. In a later analysis, TCR-TCR, TCR-HLA and TCR-CMV co-occurrence was scored with hypergeometric tests, and a repertoire-size bias correction was applied to TCR pairs. In a later analysis, false discovery rates were estimated by permuting HLA or CMV assignments 20 times. In a later analysis, co-occurring TCRs were grouped using DBSCAN, with TCRdist sequence similarity added in when clustering inside HLA-allele-positive subsets. Co-occurrence clustering excluded repertoires with fewer than 30,000 or more than 120,000 public chains, plus five with anomalous nucleotide sharing. Entries here come from immuneACCESS through TCRdb and include only in-frame sequences with V and J called. Some clones fail to appear in such tables; in the studies checked, an unresolved V gene covers under half of the shortfall, and the cause of the remainder is unknown. That table furnishes V, J and clone size, whereas the DNA furnished D and trimming. Within this sample are about 80,000 clones, with roughly 65% of them counted one time only. Roughly 4% of the sample lies in the top ten.

The full study reports these points: Presence/absence analyses assumed roughly uniform sequencing depth across donors, an assumption that may not hold. Some IMGT-functional V segments, including TRBV6-2 and TRBV6-3, could not be told apart with the 87-base-pair reads, so those segments were excluded. Correlated functional status among segregating V segments might reflect linkage disequilibrium, but an unknown experimental factor could not be ruled out. According to a later analysis, TCR association rates differed among HLA loci, with DRB1 alleles showing the most associated TCRs and HLA-C alleles showing the fewest. An earlier analysis of approximately 540 of the donors showed that most TCR beta V segments appeared in productive rearrangements either about 87% or about 30% of the time, which broadly matched IMGT annotations. In vitro tests confirmed that three of the cytomegalovirus-associated TCR beta chains recognize cytomegalovirus antigens. A group of highly shared sequence variants was considered likely to be a technical artifact of the sequencing pipeline. In this cohort, only TCR beta chains were sequenced, and detectable features were limited by the absence of alpha or paired-chain data. A later analysis associated about 18,000 TCR beta sequences with specific HLA alleles at a false discovery rate of 0.05. According to a later analysis, most CMV-associated TCR beta chains appeared to be HLA-restricted, and the HLA associations seemed to be driven largely by CMV exposure. The study gave a list of about 160 TCR beta chains associated with cytomegalovirus. Several of the top co-occurrence clusters appeared to be linked to parvovirus B19, influenza, CMV and Epstein-Barr virus, according to a later analysis. Because counts were too low, about 15 rarely observed V segments, including chromosome 9 orphons, were left out of the earlier analysis of several hundred of the donors. The only immune exposure information available for the cohort was CMV serostatus. HLA typing was unavailable for some donors at each locus, so association tests used only the typed subset. A further reported finding was that TCR beta sequences accurately predicted the HLA-A and HLA-B alleles for most subjects in the first cohort. An association between a missense DCLRE1C variant and V-gene and J-gene trimming of TCR beta chains was found in a later genetic analysis and replicated in an independent cohort. While some public TCRs were present in many individuals, most TCR sequences turned up only very rarely across donors. The authors suggested that the approach could potentially be extended to other disease states and immunological phenotypes. In a later analysis, HLA-associated TCR beta chains showed more clonal expansion and lower generation probabilities than non-associated chains that were equally common. Compared with the 666-donor mean, donors in an Asian-associated ancestry cluster had fewer N-insertions in productive TCRs, according to a later genetic analysis. The classifier was reported to diagnose cytomegalovirus status with high specificity and sensitivity in both the original and validation cohorts. When HLA alleles, especially DR and DQ, strongly co-occurred, TCR associations were difficult to assign to individual alleles.

In total, around 600 healthy bone marrow donors made up the cohort. All cohort members were sampled while nominally healthy, although unrecorded immune exposures were likely present. The donor was CMV seropositive and was included in the group of around 300 seropositive cohort members. A peripheral blood sample was collected from each donor, and TCR beta sequencing was performed on peripheral blood mononuclear cells. Genomic DNA extraction from the blood cell samples was performed with the Qiagen DNeasy Blood Extraction Kit. Of note for this clone: Its antigen is unknown. Nothing much larger sits one base from this clone, and base qualities are not available.

According to the germline V gene, CDR1 reads MRHNA and CDR2 reads SNTAGT. Trimming at the junction amounts to 4 bases on V and 5 bases on J, and the germline ends lie 12 bases apart. The CDR3 spans 15 residues, from the cysteine through the phenylalanine. Only the CDR3 DNA is retained, 45 bases long and in frame from the first base. The TCR comes from a male donor in good health and CMV-seropositive. Sequencing was performed on PBMCs. The rearranged segments are TRBV6-4 and TRBJ1-6; TRBD1 is a possible D gene, resting on 6 matching bases. The CDR3 region has the sequence CASSALDSNNSPLHF. The DNA is as follows: TGTGCCAGCAGTGCCCTGGACAGCAATAATTCACCCCTCCACTTT.